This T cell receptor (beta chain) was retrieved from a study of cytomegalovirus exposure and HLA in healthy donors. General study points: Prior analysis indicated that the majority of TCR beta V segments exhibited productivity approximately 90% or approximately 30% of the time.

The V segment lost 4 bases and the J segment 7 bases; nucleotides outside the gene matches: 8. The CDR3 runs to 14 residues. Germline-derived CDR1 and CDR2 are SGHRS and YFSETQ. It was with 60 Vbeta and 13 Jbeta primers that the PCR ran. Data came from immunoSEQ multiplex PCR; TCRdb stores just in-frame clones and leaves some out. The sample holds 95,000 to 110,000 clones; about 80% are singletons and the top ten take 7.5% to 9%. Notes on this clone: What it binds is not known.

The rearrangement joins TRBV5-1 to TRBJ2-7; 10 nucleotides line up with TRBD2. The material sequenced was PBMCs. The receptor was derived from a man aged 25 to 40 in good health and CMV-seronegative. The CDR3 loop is CASSVASGSVEQYF. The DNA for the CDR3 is TGCGCCAGCAGCGTAGCTAGCGGGAGTGTTGAGCAGTACTTC.